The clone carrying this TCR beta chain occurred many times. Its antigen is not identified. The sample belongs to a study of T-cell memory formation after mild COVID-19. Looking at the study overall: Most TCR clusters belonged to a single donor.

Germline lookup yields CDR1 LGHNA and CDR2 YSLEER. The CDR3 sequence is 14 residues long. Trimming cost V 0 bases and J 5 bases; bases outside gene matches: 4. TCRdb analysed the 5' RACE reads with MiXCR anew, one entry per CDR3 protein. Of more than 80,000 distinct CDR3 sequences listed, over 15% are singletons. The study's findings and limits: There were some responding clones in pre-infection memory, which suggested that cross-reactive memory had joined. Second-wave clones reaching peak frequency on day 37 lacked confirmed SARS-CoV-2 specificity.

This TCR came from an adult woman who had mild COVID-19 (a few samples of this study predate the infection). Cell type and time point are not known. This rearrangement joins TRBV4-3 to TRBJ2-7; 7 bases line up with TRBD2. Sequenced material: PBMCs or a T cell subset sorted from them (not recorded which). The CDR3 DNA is TGCGCCAGCAGCCAAGAACGGGACTACCACGAGCAGTACTTC. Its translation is CASSQERDYHEQYF.